The source of this T cell receptor (beta chain) is a study of shared clonotypes between healthy human individuals (TCRdb year 2020). The study in broad terms: A few men and a couple of women, aged 18 to 49 years, made up the cohort. For each donor, CD4 naive and CD4 memory were each given three plates, CD8 naive was given two plates, and CD8 memory was given one plate. The study deeply sequenced blood TCR repertoires of several healthy adults to estimate repertoire size and the extent of clonotype sharing between individuals. Between about 0.9 and 8.9 billion PBMCs per donor were obtained by leukapheresis. Libraries were prepared and TCR repertoires were sequenced by different laboratories using diverse techniques, in order to increase sequencing depth and limit assay-specific biases.

This clone was observed a single time. The antigen this receptor binds is unknown. No base qualities exist here, and no much larger clone lies one base off it. Using the deep immunoSEQ assay, multiplex PCR amplified TCR CDR3 regions from genomic DNA. Genomic DNA extracted from each cell subset was distributed evenly over all wells of several immunoSEQ 96-well plates, and each plate served as one replicate. For sorted subsets, each replicate PCR was loaded with about 0.2 ug genomic DNA, equivalent to 30,000 or so T cell genomes. The purified libraries were quantified using a Qubit 3.0 fluorometer, sized with a Bioanalyzer 2100, and then quantified again using the KAPA Library Quantification kit. A separate single-read 150-cycle Illumina NextSeq 550 flow cell was used to sequence each immunoSEQ 96-well plate. The published analysis was carried out like this. Because only junctional sequences without quality scores were contained in the immunoSEQ output, filtering matching that applied to full-length reads could not be performed. Sequences were annotated with PyIR, a Python wrapper for IgBLAST v1.9, and V/J genes and CDR3 were assigned using IMGT germline references. Reads with weak V/J assignments (E-value above 1e-6), missing CDR3, stop codons, out-of-frame junctions, or ambiguous translated residues were removed. V3J clonotypes were defined by identical inferred V gene, J gene, and CDR3 amino acid sequence. The percentage overlap between two repertoires was calculated by dividing the number of shared unique clonotypes by the size of the smaller repertoire. Three approaches were used to assess repertoire richness: RTK rarefaction, the Chao1 estimator, and Recon v2.1 estimates of unobserved clonotypes. For all TCRbeta clonotypes obtained by the gDNA method from several donors, generation probabilities were computed with OLGA. The source is immuneACCESS, and TCRdb retained only in-frame sequences with V and J called. Part of the clones is not carried over; for the studies checked, unresolved V genes explain less than half of this, and the remainder is unexplained. V, J and clone size were drawn from that table, and D and trimming were deduced from the DNA. This sample lists nearly 750,000 clones; around 77% were detected once. In total, the top ten clones hold around 1.7% of the sample.

The study at large found these results: Sampling was limited to blood, and TCR repertoires in tissue likely differ from TCR repertoires in blood. Pairwise subsampling indicated that sequencing depth was expected to affect the degree of clonotype sharing among donors. Naive subsets generally had larger estimated clonotype richness than memory subsets did. About 4.5% of naive CD4, 3.5% of naive CD8, around 2.3% of memory CD4, and 0.35% to 0.4% of memory CD8 clonotypes were shared across a few donors. Because the study included only a small number of donors, the genetic and exposure-history diversity represented was limited. Rarefaction of sorted-subset datasets indicated incomplete sequencing despite the large sequencing depth. Compared with non-shared clonotypes, clonotypes shared by all four sorted-subset donors had higher generation probabilities.

The germline V gene sets CDR1 to MDHEN and CDR2 to SYDVKM. Inclusive of the bounding cysteine and phenylalanine, the CDR3 is 15 residues long. The kept DNA is CDR3 alone, 45 bases in frame from the first base. The V end gives up 7 bases and the J end 4 bases, leaving 6 bases in the junction not matched to a gene. Healthy HIV-negative adults with no recently reported acute infections or vaccinations were included as donors. Every donor was a Caucasian adult living in Nashville, Tennessee, USA. CD4+ T cells were enriched by magnetic negative selection, after which naive cells were positively selected on CD45RA and the negative fraction was taken as the memory subset. After blood collection by leukapheresis, PBMCs were isolated using Ficoll-Histopaque density gradient centrifugation and then cryopreserved in the vapor phase of liquid nitrogen. Analytical flow cytometry was used to check the purity and quantity of each magnetically sorted T cell population. Genomic DNA was isolated from every sorted fraction and measured by UV absorbance on a Nanodrop 2000c.

This clonotype was obtained from a woman in her thirties in good health. The sequence links TRBV28 to TRBJ2-6; TRBD2 matches 8 bases in the middle. The sequenced sample consisted of memory CD4+ T cells sorted from blood. Taken with the paper, the label for cell subset or site translates to: CD45RA-negative fraction. The CDR3 reads as follows: CASTLRGAGANVLTF. The sequenced DNA is TGTGCCAGCACCCTGCGGGGGGCCGGGGCCAACGTCCTGACTTTC.